Shown below are 9 T cell receptor beta chains from a single sample sequenced in a study of T cell responses to AZD1222 COVID-19 vaccine. Generated by immunoSEQ multiplex PCR, the TCRdb table keeps only in-frame clones and is missing some. Of 95,000 to 150,000 clones listed, about nine tenths are singletons. This specimen consisted of peripheral blood, obtained on day 0 of AZD1222 vaccination. Every receptor here comes from an adult in good health.

This clone was counted only a few times. The chain joins TRBV7-9 to TRBJ1-2; possibly TRBD1 for D (6 bases). Between the trimmed V and J ends, which lost 7 bases and 6 bases, there was a span of 15 bases. The germline CDR1 and CDR2 sequences are SEHNR and FQNEAQ (reference sequence). The CDR3 has 13 residues. CDR3 region: CASTQGRGNGYTF. The CDR3 DNA is TGTGCCAGCACCCAGGGGAGGGGAAATGGCTACACCTTC.

This clone was seen a handful of times. This chain connects TRBV6-2 or TRBV6-3 to TRBJ2-1; 11 nucleotides match TRBD2. Germline V gene data show CDR1 as MNHEY and CDR2 as SVGEGT. Trimming took 2 bases from V and 15 from J; bases not matched to a gene: 9. This CDR3 has 14 amino acids. The CDR3 loop is CASSYLLTSGVGFF. CDR3 nucleotide sequence: TGTGCCAGCAGTTACCTTTTGACTAGCGGGGTTGGGTTCTTC.

The J gene is TRBJ2-3, the V gene TRBV7-2, with no clear D. Germline assignment: CDR1 SGHTA and CDR2 FQGNSA. V was cut by 1 base and J by 8 bases, with 19 bases left in between. The CDR3 covers 16 residues. CDR3 bases: TGTGCCAGCAGCTTAGGACTCGGGCCCCCGGAAGGTACGCAGTATTTT. Its protein is CASSLGLGPPEGTQYF. Supplemented by reference TRBV7-2 and TRBJ2-3, the full variable domain reads GAGVSQSPSNKVTEKGKDVELRCDPISGHTALYWYRQSLGQGLEFLIYFQGNSAPDKSGLPSDRFSAERTGGSVSTLTIQRTQQEDSAVYLCASSLGLGPPEGTQYFGPGTRLTVL.

The chain employs TRBV15 and TRBJ1-6; TRBD1 aligns across 7 bases. The CDR3 covers 14 residues. Germline CDR1 is LNHNV and CDR2 is YYDKDF (reference sequence). After removal of 10 bases from V and 4 bases from J, the junction contained 7 bases not matched to a gene. The CDR3 DNA follows: TGTGCCATCTCAAGACAGGGATATAATTCACCCCTCCACTTT. This sequence encodes CAISRQGYNSPLHF.

The sample holds one count of this clone. Written as DNA, the CDR3 is TGTGCCAGCAGCCCACAGGGATTGAACACTGAAGCTTTCTTT. Translated, it gives CASSPQGLNTEAFF. The gene calls are TRBV7-2 and TRBJ1-1, with D maybe TRBD1 (6 bases). Germline loops: CDR1 SGHTA, CDR2 FQGNSA. The CDR3 has 14 residues. V shed 5 bases and J shed 0 bases, with 10 bases lying between them.

The V gene is TRBV7-8, the J gene TRBJ2-5; the D gene is possibly TRBD1 (6 bases). The CDR3 has 15 amino acids. The germline V gene has CDR1 SGHVS and CDR2 FQNEAQ. Trimming pared 4 bases from V and 1 base from J, leaving 13 bases between. CDR3 loop: CASSWGRGTQETQYF. CDR3 coding DNA: TGTGCCAGCAGCTGGGGGCGAGGAACCCAAGAGACCCAGTACTTC.

This chain joins TRBV19 and TRBJ2-4; no clear D. V lost 9 bases, J lost 0 bases, and 9 bases lay in between. This CDR3 contains 13 residues. CDR1 and CDR2 from the germline V gene are LNHDA and SQIVND (reference sequence). CDR3 in amino acids: CASFDLAKNIQYF. CDR3 coding DNA: TGTGCCAGCTTCGACTTAGCCAAAAACATTCAGTACTTC.

This clone has only one observation. The chain uses TRBV6-5 and TRBJ2-1, with a possible D match to TRBD1 (6 bases). The CDR3 covers 15 residues. Germline V gene lookup returns CDR1 MNHEY and CDR2 SVGAGI. V was cut by 5 bases and J by 6 bases, with 17 bases left in between. CDR3 coding DNA: TGTGCCAGCAGTAGCCGGGACACCGCCTCCAATGAGCAGTTCTTC. Encoded protein: CASSSRDTASNEQFF.

The rearrangement uses TRBV6-1 and TRBJ1-3, with D tentatively TRBD1 (6 bases). This CDR3 contains 15 residues. Germline V gene lookup returns CDR1 MNHNS and CDR2 SASEGT. Trimming removed 2 bases at V and 2 bases at J, with 10 bases between. CDR3 sequence: CASSELGATGNTIYF. CDR3 sequence (DNA): TGTGCCAGCAGTGAACTGGGGGCTACTGGAAACACCATATATTTT.